This T cell receptor (beta chain) was sequenced during a study of CD8 T cells in ankylosing spondylitis. Quantitative 5'-RACE with molecular barcodes was used to make the TCR beta libraries. TCRdb ran MiXCR on the 5' RACE reads and lists one entry per CDR3 protein. Seen here are a few hundred thousand distinct CDR3 sequences, about a fifth observed once, and the top ten hold roughly 16%. In its sample, this clonotype was seen a few times. As yet, its antigen is unknown. Germline V lookup: CDR1 SGHTA, CDR2 FQGNSA. There are 15 residues in the CDR3. Between the trimmed V and J ends, which lost 2 bases and 6 bases, there was a span of 11 bases. Findings and caveats of the study: In reactive arthritis synovial fluid and blood, some motif variants had been reported before. Blood of patients with ankylosing spondylitis appeared to be characterized by a TCR beta motif of several highly homologous variants.

The sequenced sample consisted of blood, either unsorted or a sorted T cell fraction (not recorded which). J is TRBJ1-6 and V is TRBV7-2, with D possibly matching TRBD1 (6 bases). This TCR was sampled from a male donor with ankylosing spondylitis. The CDR3 DNA reads as TGTGCCAGCAGCTTAAGGTGGGGGCGTAATTCACCCCTCCACTTT. It specifies CASSLRWGRNSPLHF.